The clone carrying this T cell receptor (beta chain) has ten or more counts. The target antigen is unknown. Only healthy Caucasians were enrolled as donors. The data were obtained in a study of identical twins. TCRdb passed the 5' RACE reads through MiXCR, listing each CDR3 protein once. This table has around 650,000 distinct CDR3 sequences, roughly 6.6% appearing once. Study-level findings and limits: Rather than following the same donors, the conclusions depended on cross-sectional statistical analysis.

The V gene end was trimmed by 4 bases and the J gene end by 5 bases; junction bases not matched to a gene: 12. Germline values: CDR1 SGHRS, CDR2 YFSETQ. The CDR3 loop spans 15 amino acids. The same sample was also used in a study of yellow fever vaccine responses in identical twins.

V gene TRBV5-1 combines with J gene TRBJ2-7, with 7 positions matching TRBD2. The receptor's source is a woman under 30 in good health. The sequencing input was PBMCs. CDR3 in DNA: TGCGCCAGCAGCCGCGGAGGACTAGAAATCGACGAGCAGTACTTC. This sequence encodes CASSRGGLEIDEQYF.